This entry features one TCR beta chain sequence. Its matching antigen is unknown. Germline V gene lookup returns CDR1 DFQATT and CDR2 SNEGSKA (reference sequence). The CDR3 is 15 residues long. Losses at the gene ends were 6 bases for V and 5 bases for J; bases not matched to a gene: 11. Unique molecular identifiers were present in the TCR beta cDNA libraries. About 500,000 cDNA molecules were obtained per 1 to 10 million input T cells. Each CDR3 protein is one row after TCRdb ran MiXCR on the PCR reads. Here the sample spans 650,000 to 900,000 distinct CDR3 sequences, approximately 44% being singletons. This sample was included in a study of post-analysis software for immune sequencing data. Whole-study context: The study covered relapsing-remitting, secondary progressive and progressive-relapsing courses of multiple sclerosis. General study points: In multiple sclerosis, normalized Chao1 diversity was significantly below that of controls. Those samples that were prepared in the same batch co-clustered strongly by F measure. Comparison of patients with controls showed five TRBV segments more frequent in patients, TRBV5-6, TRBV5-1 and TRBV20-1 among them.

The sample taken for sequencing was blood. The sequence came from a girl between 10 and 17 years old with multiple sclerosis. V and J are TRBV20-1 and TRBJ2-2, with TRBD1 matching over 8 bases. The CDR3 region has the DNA TGCAGTGCCGCCCTGGACAGGGCAGGGACCGGGGAGCTGTTTTTT. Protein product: CSAALDRAGTGELFF.